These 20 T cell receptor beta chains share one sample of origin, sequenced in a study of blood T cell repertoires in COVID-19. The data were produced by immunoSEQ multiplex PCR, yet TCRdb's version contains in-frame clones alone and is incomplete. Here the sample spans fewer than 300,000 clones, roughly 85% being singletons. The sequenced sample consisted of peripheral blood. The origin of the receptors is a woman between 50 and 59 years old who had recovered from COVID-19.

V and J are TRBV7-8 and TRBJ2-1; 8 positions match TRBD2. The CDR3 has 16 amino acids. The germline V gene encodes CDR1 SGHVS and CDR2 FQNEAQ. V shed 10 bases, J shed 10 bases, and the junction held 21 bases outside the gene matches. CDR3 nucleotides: TGTGCCACCCACCGGGGAACTAGCGGTTCTCAGGGGGAGCAGTTCTTC. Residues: CATHRGTSGSQGEQFF.

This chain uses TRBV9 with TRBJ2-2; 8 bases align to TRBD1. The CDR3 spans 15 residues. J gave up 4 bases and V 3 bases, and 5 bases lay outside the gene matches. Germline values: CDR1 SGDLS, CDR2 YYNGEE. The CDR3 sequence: CASSGRGRLTGELFF. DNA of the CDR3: TGTGCCAGCAGCGGCAGGGGGCGCCTCACCGGGGAGCTGTTTTTT. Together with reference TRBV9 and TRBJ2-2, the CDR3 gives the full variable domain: DSGVTQTPKHLITATGQRVTLRCSPRSGDLSVYWYQQSLDQGLQFLIQYYNGEERAKGNILERFSAQQFPDLHSELNLSSLELGDSALYFCASSGRGRLTGELFFGEGSRLTVL.

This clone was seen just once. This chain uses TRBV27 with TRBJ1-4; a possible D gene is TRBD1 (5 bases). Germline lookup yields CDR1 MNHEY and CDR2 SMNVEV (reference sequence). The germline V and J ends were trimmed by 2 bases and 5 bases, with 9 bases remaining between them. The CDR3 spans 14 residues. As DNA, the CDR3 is TGTGCCAGCAGTTTAAGGCAGGGAAATGAAAAACTGTTTTTT. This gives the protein CASSLRQGNEKLFF.

The chain's CDR3 is CASAGTASLGGNYGYTF. CDR3 in DNA: TGTGCCAGTGCCGGGACAGCCAGTCTGGGGGGAAACTATGGCTACACCTTC. This chain connects TRBV19 to TRBJ1-2, with 7 bases aligning to TRBD1. This CDR3 is built from 17 residues. Germline V gene lookup returns CDR1 LNHDA and CDR2 SQIVND (reference sequence). After removal of 8 bases from V and 2 bases from J, the junction contained 17 bases not matched to a gene.

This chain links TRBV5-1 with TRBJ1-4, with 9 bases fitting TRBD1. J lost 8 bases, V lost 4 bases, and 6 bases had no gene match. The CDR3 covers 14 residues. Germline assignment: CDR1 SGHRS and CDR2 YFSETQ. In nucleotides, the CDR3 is TGCGCCAGCAGCCCGGGACAGGGTGGAGAAAAACTGTTTTTT. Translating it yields CASSPGQGGEKLFF. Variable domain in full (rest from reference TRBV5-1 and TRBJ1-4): KAGVTQTPRYLIKTRGQQVTLSCSPISGHRSVSWYQQTPGQGLQFLFEYFSETQRNKGNFPGRFSGRQFSNSRSEMNVSTLELGDSALYLCASSPGQGGEKLFFGSGTQLSVL.

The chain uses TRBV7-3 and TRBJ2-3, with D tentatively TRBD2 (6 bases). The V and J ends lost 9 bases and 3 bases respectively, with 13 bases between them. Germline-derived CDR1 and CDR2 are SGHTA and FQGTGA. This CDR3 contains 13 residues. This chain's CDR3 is CASSGRETDTQYF. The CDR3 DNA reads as TGTGCCAGTTCGGGGCGGGAAACAGATACGCAGTATTTT.

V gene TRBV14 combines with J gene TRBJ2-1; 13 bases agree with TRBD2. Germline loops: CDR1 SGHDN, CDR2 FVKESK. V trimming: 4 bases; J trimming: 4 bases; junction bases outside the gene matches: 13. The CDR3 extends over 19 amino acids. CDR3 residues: CASSPLLTSGRAWYNEQFF. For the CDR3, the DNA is TGTGCCAGCAGCCCTCTCCTTACTAGCGGGAGGGCCTGGTACAATGAGCAGTTCTTC.

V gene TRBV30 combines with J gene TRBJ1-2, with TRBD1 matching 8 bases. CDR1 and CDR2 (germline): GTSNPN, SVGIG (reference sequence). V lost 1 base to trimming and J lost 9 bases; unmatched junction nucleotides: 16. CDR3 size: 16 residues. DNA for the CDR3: TGTGCCTGGAGTGAGGGGCTATTTGGGACAGGCGAAAGCTACACCTTC. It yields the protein CAWSEGLFGTGESYTF.

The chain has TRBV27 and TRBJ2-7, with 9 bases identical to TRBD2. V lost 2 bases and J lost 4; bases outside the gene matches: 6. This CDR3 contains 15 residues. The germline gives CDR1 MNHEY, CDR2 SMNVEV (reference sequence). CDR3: CASSLVSGGQYEQYF. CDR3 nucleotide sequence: TGTGCCAGCAGTTTAGTCAGCGGGGGGCAATACGAGCAGTACTTC.

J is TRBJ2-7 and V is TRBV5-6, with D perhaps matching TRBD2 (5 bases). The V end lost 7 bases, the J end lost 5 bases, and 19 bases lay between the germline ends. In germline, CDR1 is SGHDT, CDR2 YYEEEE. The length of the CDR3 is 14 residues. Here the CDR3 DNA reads TGTGCCAGCGGACTTGGTGGCGGTGGGGACGAGCAGTACTTC. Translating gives CASGLGGGGDEQYF. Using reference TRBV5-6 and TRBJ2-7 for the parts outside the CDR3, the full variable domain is DAGVTQSPTHLIKTRGQQVTLRCSPKSGHDTVSWYQQALGQGPQFIFQYYEEEERQRGNFPDRFSGHQFPNYSSELNVNALLLGDSALYLCASGLGGGGDEQYFGPGTRLTVT.

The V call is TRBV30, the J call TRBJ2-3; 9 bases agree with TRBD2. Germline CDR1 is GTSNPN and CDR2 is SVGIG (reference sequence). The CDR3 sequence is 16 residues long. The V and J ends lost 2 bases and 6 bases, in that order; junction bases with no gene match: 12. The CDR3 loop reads CAWSLPLRGGLDTQYF. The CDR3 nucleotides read TGTGCCTGGAGTCTCCCACTGCGGGGGGGCTTGGATACGCAGTATTTT. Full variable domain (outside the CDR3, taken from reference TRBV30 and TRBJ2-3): SQTIHQWPATLVQPVGSPLSLECTVEGTSNPNLYWYRQAAGRGLQLLFYSVGIGQISSEVPQNLSASRPQDRQFILSSKKLLLSDSGFYLCAWSLPLRGGLDTQYFGPGTRLTVL.

CDR3 DNA: TGCGCCAGCAGCCAGTCAGGTGTAGCGGGAGGGACCGAGCAGTACTTC. It is translated as CASSQSGVAGGTEQYF. This sequence joins TRBV4-3 and TRBJ2-7; 11 nucleotides agree with TRBD2. The germline CDR1 and CDR2 sequences are LGHNA and YSLEER. Unmatched junction bases numbered 10, after V lost 3 bases and J lost 6 bases. This CDR3 is 16 amino acids long.

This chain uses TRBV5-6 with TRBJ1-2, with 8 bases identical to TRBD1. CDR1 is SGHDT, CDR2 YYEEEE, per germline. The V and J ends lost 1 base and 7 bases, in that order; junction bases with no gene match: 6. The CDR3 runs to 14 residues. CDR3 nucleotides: TGTGCCAGCAGCTTGAGGACGGACAGGGCTGGCTACACCTTC. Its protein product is CASSLRTDRAGYTF.

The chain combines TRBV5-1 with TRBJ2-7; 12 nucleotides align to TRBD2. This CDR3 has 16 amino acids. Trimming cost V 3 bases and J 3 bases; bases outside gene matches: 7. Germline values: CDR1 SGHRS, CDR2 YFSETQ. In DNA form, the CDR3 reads TGCGCCAGCAGCTCGACTAGCGGGGGTTCCCTCTACGAGCAGTACTTC. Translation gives CASSSTSGGSLYEQYF.

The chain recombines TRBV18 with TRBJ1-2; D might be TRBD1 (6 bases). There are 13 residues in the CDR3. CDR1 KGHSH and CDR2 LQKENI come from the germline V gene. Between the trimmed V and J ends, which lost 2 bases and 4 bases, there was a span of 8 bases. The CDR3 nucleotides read TGTGCCAGCTCACCAGGGGGCTCCTATGGCTACACCTTC. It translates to CASSPGGSYGYTF.

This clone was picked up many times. CDR3 in DNA: TGTGCCAGTAGTATCGCCGCGACAGGGGCGCGGGGCACAGATACGCAGTATTTT. This translates into CASSIAATGARGTDTQYF. The J gene is TRBJ2-3, the V gene TRBV19; 8 bases map to TRBD1. After removal of 3 bases from V and 1 base from J, the junction contained 12 bases not matched to a gene. Germline loops: CDR1 LNHDA, CDR2 SQIVND (reference sequence). The CDR3 loop spans 18 amino acids.

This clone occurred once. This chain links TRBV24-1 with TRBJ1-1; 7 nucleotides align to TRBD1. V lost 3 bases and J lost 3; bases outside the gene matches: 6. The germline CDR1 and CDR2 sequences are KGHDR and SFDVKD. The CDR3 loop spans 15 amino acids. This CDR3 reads CATSDPRQGDTEAFF. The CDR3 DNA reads TGTGCCACCAGTGATCCAAGACAGGGTGACACTGAAGCTTTCTTT.

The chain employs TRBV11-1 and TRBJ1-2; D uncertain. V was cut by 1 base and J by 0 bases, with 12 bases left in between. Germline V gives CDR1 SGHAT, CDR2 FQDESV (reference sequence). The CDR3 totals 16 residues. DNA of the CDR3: TGTGCCAGCAGCTTAGGCGGGCACGAAGCTAACTATGGCTACACCTTC. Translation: CASSLGGHEANYGYTF.

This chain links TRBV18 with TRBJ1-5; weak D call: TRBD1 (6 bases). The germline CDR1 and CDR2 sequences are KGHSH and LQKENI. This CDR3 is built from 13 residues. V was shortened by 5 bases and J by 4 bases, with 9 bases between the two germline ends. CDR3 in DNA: TGTGCCAGCTCATCGGACAGTAATCAGCCCCAGCATTTT. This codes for CASSSDSNQPQHF.

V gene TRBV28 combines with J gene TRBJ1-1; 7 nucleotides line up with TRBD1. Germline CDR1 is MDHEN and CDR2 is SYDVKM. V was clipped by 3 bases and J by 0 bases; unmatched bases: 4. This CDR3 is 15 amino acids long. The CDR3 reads CASSFGRGMNTEAFF. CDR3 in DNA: TGTGCCAGCAGTTTTGGCAGGGGGATGAACACTGAAGCTTTCTTT.